These T cell receptor beta chains were read from a single sample in a study of blood T cell repertoires in COVID-19. Clones were sequenced by immunoSEQ multiplex PCR, and TCRdb holds only the in-frame ones, with some missing. The sample includes approximately 94,000 clones, approximately 80% seen only once; the top ten take about 12%. Material: peripheral blood. These receptors were collected from a woman aged 65 to 85 with acute or convalescent COVID-19. The CDR3 runs from the conserved cysteine through the conserved F or W. Each record gives: J gene, D gene, clone size, V gene, CDR3 DNA, CDR3 protein. D genes are given only for firm matches. The listing skips clone size in some rows; elsewhere it reads once, few, many or a size class.

J: TRBJ1-5; D: .; size: .; V: TRBV28; DNA: TGTGCCAGCAGTCCGCCGGACAGATATCAGCCCCAGCATTTT; CDR3: CASSPPDRYQPQHF
J: TRBJ2-5; D: .; size: few; V: TRBV12-2; DNA: TGTGCAAGTCGAGCTCATTGGCGGCATGGGGAGACCCAGTACTTC; CDR3: CASRAHWRHGETQYF
J: TRBJ2-1; D: TRBD1; size: .; V: TRBV7-9; DNA: TGTGCCAGCAGCCTAGCTGGGACAGGGGTCAATGAGCAGTTCTTC; CDR3: CASSLAGTGVNEQFF
J: TRBJ1-1; D: TRBD1; size: .; V: TRBV7-9; DNA: TGTGCCAGCAGCTTCGACAGGGGCGAATATACTGAAGCTTTCTTT; CDR3: CASSFDRGEYTEAFF
J: TRBJ1-1; D: TRBD1; size: .; V: TRBV10-1; DNA: TGCGCCAGCTCTACAGGGGGCACTGAAGCTTTCTTT; CDR3: CASSTGGTEAFF
J: TRBJ1-3; D: .; size: .; V: TRBV7-9; DNA: TGTGCCAGCAGCTTAGGAGGGGGCTCTGGAAACACCATATATTTT; CDR3: CASSLGGGSGNTIYF
J: TRBJ1-6; D: TRBD1; size: few; V: TRBV28; DNA: TGTGCCAGCAGTCCGAACAGGGGTTTATACTCACCCCTCCACTTT; CDR3: CASSPNRGLYSPLHF
J: TRBJ2-3; D: TRBD2; size: .; V: TRBV9; DNA: TGTGCCAGCAGCGTGGAGGGGACTAGCGGGGGGAGACAACCTAGCACAGATACGCAGTATTTT; CDR3: CASSVEGTSGGRQPSTDTQYF
J: TRBJ2-4; D: .; size: .; V: TRBV11-2; DNA: TGTGCCAGCAGCTTTCGGGGGAGTGGTTCCCAAAACATTCAGTACTTC; CDR3: CASSFRGSGSQNIQYF
J: TRBJ2-2; D: TRBD1; size: .; V: TRBV19; DNA: TGTGCCAGTAGCCCTAACACAGGGGGCGCAAACGGGGAGCTGTTTTTT; CDR3: CASSPNTGGANGELFF
J: TRBJ2-1; D: .; size: .; V: TRBV25-1; DNA: TGTGCCAGCAGTAAGGGGATTGGTCAGTTCTTC; CDR3: CASSKGIGQFF
J: TRBJ1-4; D: TRBD1; size: .; V: TRBV19; DNA: TGTGCCAGTAGTATGGAGGGACAGGGGGCGCATAATGAAAAACTGTTTTTT; CDR3: CASSMEGQGAHNEKLFF
J: TRBJ2-3; D: TRBD2; size: once; V: TRBV25-1; DNA: TGTGCCAGCAGTGTTCTAGCGGGGGGAACAGATACGCAGTATTTT; CDR3: CASSVLAGGTDTQYF
J: TRBJ1-2; D: TRBD1; size: .; V: TRBV11-2; DNA: TGTGCCAGCAGCCTGGACAGGGAAGGTGGCTACACCTTC; CDR3: CASSLDREGGYTF
J: TRBJ2-1; D: TRBD2; size: .; V: TRBV11-2; DNA: TGTGCCAGCAGCCCCACTAGCGGGGGGGCCATAGTCAATGAGCAGTTCTTC; CDR3: CASSPTSGGAIVNEQFF
J: TRBJ1-6; D: .; size: .; V: TRBV19; DNA: TGTGCCAGTAGTAGTCTGTCGCAGGGCAATTCACCCCTCCACTTT; CDR3: CASSSLSQGNSPLHF